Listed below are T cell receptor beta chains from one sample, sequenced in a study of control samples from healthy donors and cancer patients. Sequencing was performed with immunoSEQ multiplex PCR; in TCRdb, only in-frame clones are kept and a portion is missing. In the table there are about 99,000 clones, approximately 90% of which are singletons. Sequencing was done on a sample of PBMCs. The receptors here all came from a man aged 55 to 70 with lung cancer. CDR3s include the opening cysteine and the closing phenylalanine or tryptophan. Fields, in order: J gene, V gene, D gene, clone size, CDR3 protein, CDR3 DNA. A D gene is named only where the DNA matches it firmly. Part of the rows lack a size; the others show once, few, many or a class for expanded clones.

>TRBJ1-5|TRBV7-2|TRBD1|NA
CASSSRGQGWDQPQHF
TGTGCCAGCAGCTCGCGGGGACAGGGCTGGGATCAGCCCCAGCATTTT
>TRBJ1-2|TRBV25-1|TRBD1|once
CASSESGTGKGYTF
TGTGCCAGCAGTGAGTCCGGGACAGGGAAGGGCTACACCTTC
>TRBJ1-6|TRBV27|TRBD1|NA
CASSLSGTVNSPLHF
TGTGCCAGCAGTTTATCCGGGACAGTAAATTCACCCCTCCACTTT
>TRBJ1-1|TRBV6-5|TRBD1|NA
CASMGGGFSTEAFF
TGTGCCAGCATGGGAGGGGGCTTTTCCACTGAAGCTTTCTTT
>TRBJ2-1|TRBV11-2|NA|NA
CASSQLGGRNDEQFF
TGTGCCAGCAGCCAGCTAGGAGGGCGTAACGATGAGCAGTTCTTC
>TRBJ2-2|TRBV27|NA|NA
CASRRRHTGELFF
TGTGCCAGCAGGAGAAGACACACCGGGGAGCTGTTTTTT
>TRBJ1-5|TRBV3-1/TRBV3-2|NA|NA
CASSQEGGAKPQHF
TGTGCCAGCAGCCAAGAGGGGGGCGCGAAGCCCCAGCATTTT
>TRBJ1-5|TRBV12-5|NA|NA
CASGLLRDGVPARQPQHF
TGTGCTAGTGGTTTGTTACGGGACGGAGTACCGGCAAGACAGCCCCAGCATTTT
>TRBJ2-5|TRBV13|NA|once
CASSFQGVSETQYF
TGTGCCAGCAGCTTTCAGGGTGTGTCGGAGACCCAGTACTTC
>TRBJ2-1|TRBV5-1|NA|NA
CASSLVQGNEQFF
TGCGCCAGCAGCTTGGTTCAAGGCAATGAGCAGTTCTTC
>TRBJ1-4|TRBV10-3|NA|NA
CAATGTVSGKLFF
TGTGCCGCCACCGGGACGGTGAGTGGAAAACTGTTTTTT